The source of this TCR beta chain is a study of blood T cell repertoires in COVID-19. Study details: The origin of the acute and convalescent COVID-19 samples was the United States, Italy and Spain. T cells, B-cell-depleted T cells, or PBMCs provided the cDNA or gDNA that served as material.

Trimming removed 5 bases from V and 4 bases from J, with 11 bases in between. CDR3 size: 13 residues. Germline CDR1 reads LNHDA; CDR2 reads SQIVND (reference sequence). Authors' data handling: Estimation of nucleated cell counts was performed using reference gene primer amplification. Clones were sequenced by immunoSEQ multiplex PCR, and TCRdb holds only the in-frame ones, with some missing. The V and J calls and clone size are taken from that table; D and trimming were inferred from the DNA. The data contain approximately 68,000 clones, roughly three quarters of them singletons. The chain combines TRBV19 with TRBJ1-2; no firm D call. The receptor was isolated from a human donor in a cohort sampled during active COVID-19. The sequenced material came from peripheral blood. The CDR3 sequence: CASSRSTGYGYTF. The CDR3 coding sequence is TGTGCCAGTAGTCGGTCGACGGGCTATGGCTACACCTTC.